The T cell receptor beta chain under discussion was sequenced for a study of cytotoxic CD8 clonotypes in ibrutinib-treated CLL. Between the trimmed V and J ends, which lost 6 bases and 3 bases, there was a span of 13 bases. The CDR3 covers 13 residues. Germline V CDR1 and CDR2: SGHRS, YFSETQ. Sequencing used immunoSEQ multiplex PCR; TCRdb keeps in-frame clones, though not all of them. In the table there are fewer than 50,000 clones, almost 70% of which are singletons. Study results and limitations: Private clonotypes, not public ones, expanded at ibrutinib response.

Turning to this clone: The antigen remains undetermined.

Material: PBMCs, obtained after 12 months of ibrutinib treatment. The TCR comes from a human donor with chronic lymphocytic leukemia. The V and J genes are TRBV5-1 and TRBJ2-7; D gene ambiguous. The CDR3 sequence: CASKLGRNYEQYF. The CDR3 DNA is TGCGCCAGCAAATTGGGCAGGAACTACGAGCAGTACTTC.